This is a list of T cell receptor beta chains from one sample in a study of response to subunit inactivated influenza vaccine. Using its own MiXCR run on the RT-PCR reads, TCRdb lists one record per CDR3 protein. The sample holds roughly 670,000 distinct CDR3 sequences, around 15% seen once. The material was PBMCs from blood, obtained around two weeks before vaccination. The receptor source for this set is a man aged 45-65 years who received an inactivated influenza vaccine. The CDR3 runs from the conserved cysteine through the conserved F or W.

TRBV6-1	TRBJ2-7	CASSRDGAYEQYF
TRBV6-2/TRBV6-3	TRBJ2-1	CASSYLSSWVSSESNNEQFF
TRBV12-3/TRBV12-4	TRBJ2-5	CASSFRGRQETQYF
TRBV20-1	TRBJ2-7	CSAGGQVSSYEQYF
TRBV7-8	TRBJ1-1	CASSNQTPRGAFF
TRBV6-5	TRBJ2-3	CASSYGLNSIHTDTQYF
TRBV9	TRBJ2-1	CASSANRVDEQFF
TRBV23-1	TRBJ1-4	CASSQSMVATNEKLFF
TRBV27	TRBJ2-1	CASSLSKYYSASGRFYNEQFF
TRBV12-3/TRBV12-4	TRBJ2-2	CASSTGTSNTGELFF
TRBV4-2	TRBJ2-7	CASSQRATYEQYF
TRBV6-1	TRBJ2-7	CASALRRSLYEQYF
TRBV7-2	TRBJ1-1	CASSLEGRKNTEAFF
TRBV5-1	TRBJ2-1	CASSLGHYSYNEQFF
TRBV5-6	TRBJ2-7	CASSLTSGSLYEQYF
TRBV20-1	TRBJ2-7	CSARDRRLALNYEQYF
TRBV24-1	TRBJ2-1	CATTQGETNEQFF
TRBV30	TRBJ2-1	CAWSVSSKLWKEQFF
TRBV28	TRBJ2-7	CASSLASGVYEQYF
TRBV28	TRBJ1-5	CASRVRTGGLNQPQHF